This T cell receptor (beta chain) originates from a study of blood T cells in healthy people across ages. Background on the study: Through template switching, about one barcoded beta molecule was captured per two T cells, as measured in model experiments.

Through a sample-barcoded 5' primer and a J-beta primer mix, a second PCR was run for roughly 6 to 11 cycles. Each single sample gave us at least 3 million CDR3-containing paired-end reads. TCRdb fed the 5' RACE reads into MiXCR, producing one record per CDR3 protein. The sample holds 1.8 million or so distinct CDR3 sequences, roughly two fifths seen once. CDR1 and CDR2 (germline): SGHRS, YFSETQ. The length of the CDR3 is 15 residues. V was clipped by 4 bases and J by 1 base, with 13 bases between them. Input material: blood. This sequence joins TRBV5-1 and TRBJ2-3; tentative D call: TRBD1 (6 bases). The receptor comes from a human donor in good health. This CDR3 is CASSKRRQGTDTQYF. In DNA form, the CDR3 reads TGCGCCAGCAGCAAACGTCGACAGGGCACAGATACGCAGTATTTT.